This T cell receptor (beta chain) was profiled in a study of OX40 agonist ivuxolimab in advanced cancers. CDR1 and CDR2 (germline): SGHAT, FQNNGV. The CDR3 totals 13 residues. Trimming removed 1 base from V and 6 bases from J, with 9 bases in between. Some clones are missing from TCRdb's copy, which holds only in-frame ones; the method was immunoSEQ multiplex PCR. Of about 80,000 clones in the sample, just under 85% were seen once. This chain connects TRBV11-2 to TRBJ1-1; no definite D call. This sample comprised CD4+ or CD8+ T cells sorted from blood, obtained in a trial of the OX40 agonist ivuxolimab. This TCR was recovered from an adult with an advanced solid tumor such as melanoma, head and neck, liver or kidney cancer. Here the CDR3 DNA reads TGTGCCAGCAGCTTAGCAGTAAACCCTGAAGCTTTCTTT. This gives the protein CASSLAVNPEAFF.